This passage covers 13 T cell receptor beta chains from one sample sequenced in a study of identical twins. MiXCR, applied by TCRdb to the 5' RACE reads, yields one record per CDR3 protein. In the table there are approximately 700,000 distinct CDR3 sequences, around 6.1% of which are singletons. The specimen was naive T cells sorted from blood. The receptors here all came from a man aged 18-30 years in good health.

This clonotype was seen many times. This rearrangement joins TRBV5-1 to TRBJ2-3, with D possibly being TRBD2 (5 bases). The ends were cut back, 4 bases at V and 3 bases at J, with 9 bases in the middle. Germline V gene lookup returns CDR1 SGHRS and CDR2 YFSETQ. The CDR3 loop spans 13 amino acids. As DNA, the CDR3 is TGCGCCAGCAGCAATAGCGAAACAGATACGCAGTATTTT. Translating it yields CASSNSETDTQYF.

This clonotype was picked up many times. The rearrangement joins TRBV7-2 to TRBJ1-3; the D is unclear. The V gene's germline CDR1 is SGHTA and CDR2 FQGNSA. This CDR3 has 16 amino acids. Trimming removed 5 bases at V and 2 bases at J, with 16 bases between. The CDR3 coding sequence is TGTGCCAGCAGCCCAGGTAGAGGGAACCCTGGAAACACCATATATTTT. It translates to CASSPGRGNPGNTIYF.

This sequence joins TRBV4-3 and TRBJ2-3; a possible D gene is TRBD2 (5 bases). The CDR3 is 15 residues long. V lost 4 bases and J 5 bases, leaving 16 bases between the germline ends. Looked up from germline, CDR1 is LGHNA and CDR2 is YSLEER. The CDR3 sequence is CASSREGQSQDTQYF. Written as DNA, the CDR3 is TGCGCCAGCAGCCGCGAGGGCCAAAGTCAAGATACGCAGTATTTT.

The sample holds many counts of this clonotype. One end of the junction fails to match germline, which may point to a read error. The chain is built from TRBV27 and TRBJ2-3; 16 bases fit TRBD2. This CDR3 region has 14 residues. CDR1 is MNHEY and CDR2 is SMNVEV in the germline V gene (reference sequence). In DNA form, the CDR3 reads TGTGCCAGCAGTCTTTCCGGGACTAGCGGGAGGGCCACTTTT. The encoded protein is CASSLSGTSGRATF.

This clonotype was seen at least ten times. CDR3 in DNA: TGTGCCAGCATTTCGACAGGGGGCGTCCATGAAAAACTGTTTTTT. It yields the protein CASISTGGVHEKLFF. The chain joins TRBV12-3 or TRBV12-4 to TRBJ1-4; 10 positions match TRBD1. The ends lost 7 bases at V and 6 bases at J; junction bases unmatched: 8. The CDR3 extends over 15 amino acids.

This clonotype was recorded at least ten times. V is TRBV12-3 or TRBV12-4 and J is TRBJ2-5; 14 bases agree with TRBD2. The CDR3 has 18 residues. The trim removed 4 bases at V and 5 bases at J, leaving 12 bases unmatched. The CDR3 DNA reads TGTGCCAGCAGTTCCGGGACTAGCGGGAGTCCTTGGTGGGAGACCCAGTACTTC. This encodes CASSSGTSGSPWWETQYF.

As to this clonotype: An end of the junction does not agree with germline; a read error may underlie this. CDR3 DNA sequence: TGTGCCAGCAGCCTACAGGGCGCTAGGGCCCTCCTCTTT. Amino acids: CASSLQGARALLF. This chain connects TRBV7-2 to TRBJ1-6, with D possibly matching TRBD1 (6 bases). Germline V gene lookup returns CDR1 SGHTA and CDR2 FQGNSA. The CDR3 totals 13 residues.

This clonotype has more than one count but fewer than ten. The gene calls are TRBV7-9 and TRBJ2-7, with D possibly TRBD1 on 5 matching bases. CDR1 is SEHNR, CDR2 FQNEAQ, per germline (reference sequence). The CDR3 length is 14 residues. CDR3 nucleotides: TGTGCCAGCAGCTCCGGCCTGCACCAGGGCCAAACCGAAGTC. Protein sequence: CASSSGLHQGQTEV.

There are many counts of this clonotype. The DNA of the CDR3 is TGTGCCACCAGTGGGGATGAGCAGTTCTTC. Residues: CATSGDEQFF. V usage is TRBV24-1 and J usage is TRBJ2-1; D ambiguous. The CDR3 sequence is 10 residues long. The germline V and J ends were trimmed by 5 bases and 8 bases, with 3 bases remaining between them. Germline loops: CDR1 KGHDR, CDR2 SFDVKD.

This clonotype was detected many times. The CDR3 coding sequence is TGTGCCAGCAGTTCCTGGGGGGAGGTCTACGAGCAGTACTTC. It is translated as CASSSWGEVYEQYF. The chain is built from TRBV28 and TRBJ2-7; maybe TRBD2 (6 bases). CDR1 is MDHEN and CDR2 is SYDVKM in the germline V gene. V was trimmed by 4 bases and J by 3 bases, leaving 13 bases between them. CDR3 length equals 14 residues.

This clonotype was found many times. The chain joins TRBV7-9 to TRBJ2-7; 14 bases line up with TRBD2. Germline V gives CDR1 SEHNR, CDR2 FQNEAQ (reference sequence). With 5 bases clipped from V and 9 bases from J, the junction kept 3 bases outside the gene matches. This CDR3 has 13 amino acids. As DNA, the CDR3 is TGTGCCAGCAGCGGGGGACTAGCGGGAGCGCAGTACGTC. It specifies CASSGGLAGAQYV.

This clonotype was detected a few times. CDR3: CASSGTRGYEQYV. CDR3 nucleotide sequence: TGTGCCAGCAGCGGGACACGGGGCTACGAGCAGTACGTC. The chain recombines TRBV6-1 with TRBJ2-7, with D possibly TRBD1 on 6 matching bases. V was clipped by 6 bases and J by 3 bases, with 12 bases between them. This CDR3 region has 13 residues. The germline gives CDR1 MNHNS, CDR2 SASEGT.

This clonotype was counted at least ten times. The chain combines TRBV20-1 with TRBJ2-7; perhaps TRBD2 as D (6 bases). The CDR3 is 14 amino acids. Germline V lookup: CDR1 DFQATT, CDR2 SNEGSKA (reference sequence). Trimming left V 6 bases short and J 2 bases short, with 17 bases between. CDR3 sequence reads: CSANMGLFPYEQYF. CDR3 sequence (DNA): TGCAGTGCCAACATGGGACTCTTCCCCTACGAGCAGTACTTC.